This TCR beta chain emerged from a study of OX40 agonist ivuxolimab in advanced cancers. Across the study: Cohort: 82.7% men, mean age 60, aged roughly 23 to 79. Study-wide results and limits: The authors did not determine the antigen specificity of the expanded peripheral T cells.

To note about this clone: The antigen is unknown.

Trimming removed 1 base from V and 0 bases from J, with 12 bases in between. This CDR3 has 17 residues. Germline loops: CDR1 MGHRA, CDR2 YSYEKL. The protocol was immunoSEQ multiplex PCR, while the TCRdb copy is restricted to in-frame clones and leaves out a portion. Among about 64,000 clones, less than 95% were seen once, and the ten largest hold less than 6%. This specimen consisted of CD4+ or CD8+ T cells sorted from blood, obtained in a trial of the OX40 agonist ivuxolimab. The sequence derives from an adult with an advanced solid tumor such as melanoma, head and neck, liver or kidney cancer. V is TRBV4-1 and J is TRBJ2-2; D assignment may be TRBD1 or TRBD2 (5 bases each). The CDR3 spells CASSQAPGAANTGELFF. The CDR3 bases are TGCGCCAGCAGCCAAGCCCCCGGGGCAGCGAACACCGGGGAGCTGTTTTTT.